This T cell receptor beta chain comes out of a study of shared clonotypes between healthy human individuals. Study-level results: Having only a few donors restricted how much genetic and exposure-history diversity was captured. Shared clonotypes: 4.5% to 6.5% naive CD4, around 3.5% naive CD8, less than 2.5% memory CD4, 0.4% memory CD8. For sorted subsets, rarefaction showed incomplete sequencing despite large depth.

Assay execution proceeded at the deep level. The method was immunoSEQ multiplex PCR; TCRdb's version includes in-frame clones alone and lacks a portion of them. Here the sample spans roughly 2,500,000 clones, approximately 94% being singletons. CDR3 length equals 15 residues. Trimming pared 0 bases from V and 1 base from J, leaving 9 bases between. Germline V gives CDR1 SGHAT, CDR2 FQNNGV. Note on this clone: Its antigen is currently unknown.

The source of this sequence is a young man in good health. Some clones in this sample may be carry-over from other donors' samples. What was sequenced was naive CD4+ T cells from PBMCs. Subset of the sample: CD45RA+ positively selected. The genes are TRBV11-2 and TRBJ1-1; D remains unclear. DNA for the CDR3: TGTGCCAGCAGCTTAGACGGACGACCGAACACTGAAGCTTTCTTT. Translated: CASSLDGRPNTEAFF.